Presented here are 8 T cell receptor beta chains from one specimen sequenced in a study. Tregs were sorted as CD4+CD25+CD127-/low cells. From the 5' RACE reads, TCRdb called clonotypes with MiXCR, one entry per CDR3 protein. Altogether 5,500 to 8,000 distinct CDR3 sequences are present, around 70% being singletons, with the ten largest covering under 5%. Sequenced sample: tumor-infiltrating Tregs sorted from the breast tumor. The receptors stem from a female donor with breast cancer.

This rearrangement joins TRBV5-1 to TRBJ2-7; 9 bases agree with TRBD1. The junction had 8 bases not matched to a gene; V was cut back by 4 bases and J by 3 bases. Germline V gene sequence: CDR1 SGHRS, CDR2 YFSETQ. The length of the CDR3 is 15 residues. In DNA, the CDR3 is TGCGCCAGCAGCGAGATACAGGGGGCCCTCTACGAGCAGTACTTC. This gives the protein CASSEIQGALYEQYF.

This rearrangement joins TRBV29-1 to TRBJ2-3; weak D call: TRBD1 (5 bases). CDR3 length: 13 amino acids. Trimming pared 4 bases from V and 1 base from J, leaving 9 bases between. Germline V gene sequence: CDR1 SQVTM, CDR2 ANQGSEA. CDR3 in DNA: TGCAGCGTTGGTATAGGGGGCACAGATACGCAGTATTTT. Residues: CSVGIGGTDTQYF.

CDR3 DNA sequence: TGCAGCGTTGCTCCCAGGGAGAAGGGCTCCTACGAGCAGTACTTC. Its protein is CSVAPREKGSYEQYF. The chain is built from TRBV29-1 and TRBJ2-7; D possibly uses TRBD1 or TRBD2 (5 bases each). This CDR3 region has 15 residues. CDR1 is SQVTM and CDR2 is ANQGSEA in the germline V gene. V lost 4 bases, J lost 0 bases, and 16 bases lay in between.

The CDR3 DNA reads TGTGCCAGCAGTCTCCCTGGCCACCCAACCCAAGAGACCCAGTACTTC. Translated, it gives CASSLPGHPTQETQYF. The chain is built from TRBV28 and TRBJ2-5; no firm D call. Trimming removed 5 bases from V and 1 base from J, with 17 bases in between. Germline-derived CDR1 and CDR2 are MDHEN and SYDVKM. The CDR3 is made up of 16 amino acids.

The chain uses TRBV7-3 and TRBJ2-1; 7 bases line up with TRBD2. V trimming: 1 base; J trimming: 6 bases; junction bases outside the gene matches: 0. Germline CDR1 SGHTA, CDR2 FQGTGA. This CDR3 region has 13 residues. DNA for the CDR3: TGTGCCAGCAGCTTAAGCGGGAGCAATGAGCAGTTCTTC. Translated: CASSLSGSNEQFF. The whole variable domain, filled in from reference TRBV7-3 and TRBJ2-1, reads GAGVSQTPSNKVTEKGKYVELRCDPISGHTALYWYRQSLGQGPEFLIYFQGTGAADDSGLPNDRFFAVRPEGSVSTLKIQRTERGDSAVYLCASSLSGSNEQFFGPGTRLTVL.

In the case of this clonotype: Germline and junction disagree at one end, which may indicate a read error. The rearrangement joins TRBV7-6 to TRBJ2-2; D unresolved. CDR1 and CDR2 (germline): SGHVS, FNYEAQ. This CDR3 is 15 amino acids long. This CDR3 reads CASSPLAGPTGELFF. The CDR3, as DNA: TGCGCCAGCAGCCCCCTCGCAGGACCCACCGGGGAGCTGTTTTTT.

The chain joins TRBV3-1 to TRBJ2-1, with 8 positions matching TRBD2. Germline CDR1 is LGHDT and CDR2 is YNNKEL (reference sequence). V was pared by 8 bases and J by 10 bases, with 13 bases of the junction left unmatched. This CDR3 contains 14 residues. The CDR3 spells CASGGHAGGPEQFF. In nucleotides, the CDR3 is TGTGCCAGCGGAGGCCACGCGGGGGGCCCCGAGCAGTTCTTC.

The CDR3 bases are TGTGCCAGCAGCAGATCAGGACAGAGTGGAAACACCATATATTTT. Translated: CASSRSGQSGNTIYF. J is TRBJ1-3 and V is TRBV9; maybe TRBD1 (6 bases). The germline V gene has CDR1 SGDLS and CDR2 YYNGEE. The CDR3 covers 15 residues. The germline V and J ends were trimmed by 4 bases and 3 bases, with 14 bases remaining between them.